These 2 T cell receptor beta chains originate from one sample sequenced in a study of blood T cells in healthy people across ages. The authors ran a second PCR of about 7 to 11 cycles using a sample-barcoded 5' primer and a J-beta primer mix. TCRdb recomputed calls from the 5' RACE reads with MiXCR, one row per CDR3 protein. The sample shows fewer than 700,000 distinct CDR3 sequences, around 48% of them seen only once. The sample consisted of blood. These receptors were obtained from a man older than 75 in good health.

V usage is TRBV7-9 and J usage is TRBJ1-6; possibly TRBD1 for D (5 bases). Germline CDR1 SEHNR, CDR2 FQNEAQ (reference sequence). This CDR3 comprises 16 residues. Trimming cost V 0 bases and J 12 bases, with 18 bases left between them. The CDR3 nucleotides are TGTGCCAGCAGCTTAGCTCGGGGCCCCGAGAGGGAACCCCTCCACTTT. Translation: CASSLARGPEREPLHF.

This clonotype was seen at least ten times. The CDR3 DNA sequence: TGTGCCAGCAGCCGCATAACGGGAGTAGCAGATACGCAGTATTTT. Translated, it gives CASSRITGVADTQYF. The chain has TRBV7-9 and TRBJ2-3; possibly TRBD2 for D (6 bases). The CDR3 runs to 15 residues. Trimming removed 5 bases at V and 4 bases at J, with 16 bases between. Germline loops: CDR1 SEHNR, CDR2 FQNEAQ (reference sequence).